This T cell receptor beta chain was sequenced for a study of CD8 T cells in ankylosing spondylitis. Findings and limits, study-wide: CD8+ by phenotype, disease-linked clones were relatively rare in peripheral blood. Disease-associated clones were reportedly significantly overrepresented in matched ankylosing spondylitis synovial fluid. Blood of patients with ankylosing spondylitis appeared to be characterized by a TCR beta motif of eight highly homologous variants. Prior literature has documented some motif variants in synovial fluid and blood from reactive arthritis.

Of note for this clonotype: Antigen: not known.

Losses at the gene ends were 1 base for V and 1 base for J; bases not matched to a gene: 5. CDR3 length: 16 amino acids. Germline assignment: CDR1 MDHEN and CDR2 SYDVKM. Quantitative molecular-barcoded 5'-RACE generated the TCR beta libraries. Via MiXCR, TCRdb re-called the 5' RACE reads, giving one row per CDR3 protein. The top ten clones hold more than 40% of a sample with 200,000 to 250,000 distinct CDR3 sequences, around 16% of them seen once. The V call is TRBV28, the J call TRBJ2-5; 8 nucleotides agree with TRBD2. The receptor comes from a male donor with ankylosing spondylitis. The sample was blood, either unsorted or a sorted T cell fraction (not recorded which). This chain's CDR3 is CASSLSSGGLQETQYF. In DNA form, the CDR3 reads TGTGCCAGCAGTTTATCCAGCGGGGGCCTCCAAGAGACCCAGTACTTC.